This TCR beta chain was identified during a study of identical twins. Overall study findings and caveats: Insertion counts were lower in abundant cord blood beta clonotypes, a trend that memory repertoires did not show. Out-of-frame beta chain sequences displayed weaker excess sharing between twins.

Germline V gene lookup returns CDR1 MNHEY and CDR2 SVGAGI. The length of the CDR3 is 12 residues. The V end was cut by 3 bases, the J end by 9 bases, with 9 bases between. This clonotype was detected many times. Its specificity is unknown. A universal primer site came from template switching; cDNA carried unique molecular identifiers. Using its own MiXCR run on the 5' RACE reads, TCRdb lists one record per CDR3 protein. The repertoire holds fewer than 800,000 distinct CDR3 sequences, with under 8.5% as singletons. Another study also made use of these data, one on yellow fever vaccine responses in identical twins.

This clonotype originated in a young woman in good health. The sequencing input was PBMCs. The gene calls are TRBV6-5 and TRBJ2-1; the D gene is possibly TRBD1 (5 bases). The CDR3 reads CASSYSGREQFF. CDR3 in DNA: TGTGCCAGCAGTTATTCAGGGCGTGAGCAGTTCTTC.